This T cell receptor beta chain came from a study of CD8 T cells in Susac syndrome. Whole-study findings and limits: Total CD8+ repertoires held approximately 15 Susac-specific public clones, while CD8+ TEMRA repertoires held 5 or 6.

Trimming pared 5 bases from V and 7 bases from J, leaving 5 bases between. Germline V gives CDR1 DFQATT, CDR2 SNEGSKA (reference sequence). There are 9 residues in the CDR3. Worth noting for this clonotype: Antigen: not known.

FACS was used to enrich TEMRA cells, whereas the CD8+ and CD4+ T cells were obtained by negative isolation. RNA amounts of about 0.5 to 1 ug underwent reverse transcription with random hexamers. The method of amplification for TCR beta CDR3 was immunoSEQ multiplex PCR, covering 54 Vbeta and 13 Jbeta. TCRdb redid the calling of the immunoSEQ multiplex PCR reads with MiXCR, one entry per CDR3 protein. The repertoire has fewer than 60,000 distinct CDR3 sequences, approximately 95% of them found once; the top ten carry approximately 0.8%. The specimen sequenced was CD8+ T cells from PBMCs. This receptor was taken from a human donor with Susac syndrome. The rearrangement uses TRBV20-1 and TRBJ2-5; D is perhaps TRBD2 (5 bases). CDR3 protein: CSAGRTQYF. CDR3 nucleotides: TGCAGTGCTGGGAGGACCCAGTACTTC.